Below, 23 T cell receptor beta chains from the same sample are listed, as sequenced in a study of preoperative IRX-2 immunotherapy in early breast cancer. As to treatment: preoperative locoregional IRX-2 cytokine immunotherapy. The repertoire was sequenced with immunoSEQ multiplex PCR; TCRdb's copy has only in-frame clones and lacks some. The repertoire holds more than 20,000 clones, with about 90% as singletons. Sequencing used tumor tissue, obtained after IRX-2 immunotherapy. The receptors come from a human donor with breast cancer.

The chain joins TRBV14 to TRBJ2-5, with 8 bases lining up with TRBD1. Germline V lookup: CDR1 SGHDN, CDR2 FVKESK. The CDR3 consists of 16 residues. V lost 2 bases and J lost 5; bases outside the gene matches: 10. CDR3 in amino acids: CASSQPGTGRQETQYF. The CDR3 coding sequence is TGTGCCAGCAGCCAACCTGGGACAGGCCGCCAGGAGACCCAGTACTTC. Full variable domain (outside the CDR3, taken from reference TRBV14 and TRBJ2-5): EAGVTQFPSHSVIEKGQTVTLRCDPISGHDNLYWYRRVMGKEIKFLLHFVKESKQDESGMPNNRFLAERTGGTYSTLKVQPAELEDSGVYFCASSQPGTGRQETQYFGPGTRLLVL.

This clone appeared a single time. The chain is built from TRBV29-1 and TRBJ1-1; D is possibly TRBD1 (6 bases). Germline CDR1 and CDR2: SQVTM and ANQGSEA. V gave up 3 bases and J gave up 6 bases, with 23 bases separating them. This CDR3 contains 16 residues. The CDR3, as DNA: TGCAGCGTTGAGCGTCAATTTGCGGGGGCATTCTCTGAAGCTTTCTTT. Translated: CSVERQFAGAFSEAFF.

The J gene is TRBJ1-6, the V gene TRBV10-3; D is unresolved. The CDR3 sequence is 14 residues long. Trimming shortened V by 4 bases and J by 3 bases, and 7 bases separated the two germline ends. Germline lookup yields CDR1 ENHRY and CDR2 SYGVKD. CDR3 protein: CAISAQSYNSPLHF. The CDR3 nucleotides are TGTGCCATCAGTGCACAGAGCTATAATTCACCCCTCCACTTT.

V gene TRBV27 combines with J gene TRBJ2-7; D uncertain. Germline V gene sequence: CDR1 MNHEY, CDR2 SMNVEV (reference sequence). This CDR3 spans 11 amino acids. Trimming left V 6 bases short and J 2 bases short, with 5 bases between. The CDR3 spells CASRTPYEQYF. CDR3 bases: TGTGCCAGCAGGACCCCCTACGAGCAGTACTTC.

The chain couples TRBV5-1 to TRBJ1-1; D perhaps matches TRBD1 (6 bases). Germline V CDR1 and CDR2: SGHRS, YFSETQ. This CDR3 has 15 residues. The V end lost 3 bases, the J end lost 3 bases, and 15 bases lay between the germline ends. The CDR3 sequence: CASSSTGTGHTEAFF. CDR3 DNA sequence: TGCGCCAGCAGCTCCACAGGGACGGGACACACTGAAGCTTTCTTT.

The chain combines TRBV2 with TRBJ1-5; unclear D gene. CDR1 is SNHLY and CDR2 is FYNNEI in the germline V gene. CDR3 length: 14 amino acids. The V end lost 3 bases, the J end lost 1 base, and 7 bases lay between the germline ends. CDR3 amino acids: CASSDSHSNQPQHF. Here the CDR3 DNA reads TGTGCCAGCAGTGACAGCCACAGCAATCAGCCCCAGCATTTT.

This sequence joins TRBV7-9 and TRBJ2-1, with TRBD2 identical over 8 bases. The V gene end was trimmed by 5 bases and the J gene end by 3 bases; junction bases not matched to a gene: 6. This CDR3 contains 15 residues. Germline CDR1 SEHNR, CDR2 FQNEAQ (reference sequence). Written as DNA, the CDR3 is TGTGCCAGCAGCCGGGGGGGGGTCCTCTACAATGAGCAGTTCTTC. This codes for CASSRGGVLYNEQFF.

The J gene is TRBJ1-4, the V gene TRBV28; D gene uncertain. In germline, CDR1 is MDHEN, CDR2 SYDVKM. The CDR3 totals 11 residues. The germline V and J ends were trimmed by 4 bases and 7 bases, with 4 bases remaining between them. The CDR3 reads CASSSSEKLFF. DNA for the CDR3: TGTGCCAGCAGTTCTAGTGAAAAACTGTTTTTT.

The chain uses TRBV20-1 and TRBJ2-7; possibly TRBD1 for D (5 bases). Germline V CDR1 and CDR2: DFQATT, SNEGSKA (reference sequence). The CDR3 loop spans 11 amino acids. The V end was cut by 3 bases, the J end by 5 bases, with 8 bases between. CDR3 coding DNA: TGCAGTGCTAGGCAGGGCGACGAGCAGTACTTC. It is translated as CSARQGDEQYF.

The chain carries TRBV6-5 and TRBJ1-1; tentative D call: TRBD1 (6 bases). The CDR3 contains 15 residues. Germline V gene lookup returns CDR1 MNHEY and CDR2 SVGAGI. V lost 5 bases to trimming and J lost 0 bases, with 13 bases between them. CDR3 amino acids: CASSPRGALNTEAFF. CDR3 bases: TGTGCCAGCAGTCCCCGGGGGGCTTTGAACACTGAAGCTTTCTTT.

V is TRBV5-4 and J is TRBJ1-2, with D perhaps matching TRBD1 (5 bases). The CDR3 totals 15 residues. V was shortened by 3 bases and J by 5 bases, with 17 bases between the two germline ends. The germline gives CDR1 SGHNT, CDR2 YYREEE (reference sequence). The CDR3 DNA sequence: TGTGCCAGCAGCTCTGGGGGGGTAGCCCGGTATGGCTACACCTTC. Translation gives CASSSGGVARYGYTF.

The CDR3 sequence is CASSSGHPNTEAFF. The DNA for the CDR3 is TGCGCCAGCAGTTCGGGACACCCGAACACTGAAGCTTTCTTT. The chain carries TRBV5-1 and TRBJ1-1; D is possibly TRBD1 (6 bases). The germline V and J ends were trimmed by 5 bases and 1 base, with 12 bases remaining between them. Per germline, CDR1 SGHRS and CDR2 YFSETQ. CDR3 length equals 14 residues. Variable domain in full (rest from reference TRBV5-1 and TRBJ1-1): KAGVTQTPRYLIKTRGQQVTLSCSPISGHRSVSWYQQTPGQGLQFLFEYFSETQRNKGNFPGRFSGRQFSNSRSEMNVSTLELGDSALYLCASSSGHPNTEAFFGQGTRLTVV.

The chain recombines TRBV5-4 with TRBJ1-2; TRBD1 agrees at 9 bases. V was pared by 4 bases and J by 3 bases, with 1 base of the junction left unmatched. In germline, CDR1 is SGHNT, CDR2 YYREEE (reference sequence). The length of the CDR3 is 13 residues. As DNA, the CDR3 is TGTGCCAGCAGCCGGACAGGGGACTATGGCTACACCTTC. Its translation: CASSRTGDYGYTF.

The V and J genes are TRBV19 and TRBJ1-2; 9 positions agree with TRBD1. With V trimmed by 5 bases and J by 5 bases, 9 bases remained unmatched. The CDR3 spans 15 residues. Germline V gene data show CDR1 as LNHDA and CDR2 as SQIVND (reference sequence). The DNA of the CDR3 is TGTGCCAGTAGTCCAGGGACAGGGTTGTCGTATGGCTACACCTTC. Residues: CASSPGTGLSYGYTF.

The rearrangement joins TRBV7-2 to TRBJ2-7; 8 nucleotides agree with TRBD2. V was pared by 1 base and J by 7 bases, with 3 bases of the junction left unmatched. The CDR3 runs 13 residues. Germline-derived CDR1 and CDR2 are SGHTA and FQGNSA. The CDR3 loop is CASSLVLAGEQYV. The CDR3 region has the DNA TGTGCCAGCAGCTTAGTCCTAGCGGGTGAGCAGTACGTC.

Regarding this clone: The junction shows a germline mismatch at one end, possibly a read error. The chain has TRBV7-6 and TRBJ2-5; D may correspond to TRBD1 or TRBD2 (5 bases each). The germline V gene has CDR1 SGHVS and CDR2 FNYEAQ. CDR3 length equals 12 residues. Written as DNA, the CDR3 is TGTGCCAGCAGCTCCCAAGGGGAGAGCCAGTACTTC. It specifies CASSSQGESQYF.

This clone has more than one count but fewer than ten. This rearrangement joins TRBV29-1 to TRBJ1-1; D might be TRBD1 (6 bases). CDR3 length: 15 residues. Germline CDR1 SQVTM, CDR2 ANQGSEA. The ends were cut back, 3 bases at V and 5 bases at J, with 19 bases in the middle. The CDR3 sequence: CSVDPTIQGITEAFF. In DNA form, the CDR3 reads TGCAGCGTTGACCCAACAATCCAGGGGATAACTGAAGCTTTCTTT. Filled out from reference TRBV29-1 and TRBJ1-1, the complete variable domain reads SAVISQKPSRDICQRGTSLTIQCQVDSQVTMMFWYRQQPGQSLTLIATANQGSEATYESGFVIDKFPISRPNLTFSTLTVSNMSPEDSSIYLCSVDPTIQGITEAFFGQGTRLTVV.

This rearrangement joins TRBV10-1 to TRBJ1-5, with D unresolved. Germline CDR1 reads WNHNN; CDR2 reads SYGVQD (reference sequence). The CDR3 length is 13 residues. Trimming took 1 base from V and 4 from J, leaving 5 bases between them. The CDR3 nucleotides are TGCGCCAGCAGTGAGTTCGGGAATCAGCCCCAGCATTTT. It translates to CASSEFGNQPQHF.

The chain is built from TRBV11-3 and TRBJ1-1; D remains unclear. CDR3 length equals 14 residues. The V end was cut by 1 base, the J end by 0 bases, with 6 bases between. Germline loops: CDR1 SGHNT, CDR2 YENEEA. CDR3 protein: CASSLGNVNTEAFF. CDR3 sequence (DNA): TGTGCCAGCAGCTTAGGGAACGTGAACACTGAAGCTTTCTTT.

Comments on this clone: This sample also contains other DNA sequences that code for the same CDR3. The V and J genes are TRBV6-6 and TRBJ2-7; 7 nucleotides agree with TRBD2. Trimming cost V 6 bases and J 3 bases; bases outside gene matches: 5. Per the germline V gene, CDR1 is MNHNY and CDR2 is SVGAGI (reference sequence). The CDR3 extends over 13 amino acids. CDR3 protein: CASSYQRDYEQYF. The CDR3 coding sequence is TGTGCCAGCAGCTACCAGCGGGACTACGAGCAGTACTTC.

This chain links TRBV25-1 with TRBJ1-2; unclear D gene. Germline V gives CDR1 MGHDK, CDR2 SYGVNS. There are 13 residues in the CDR3. Between the trimmed V and J ends, which lost 4 bases and 4 bases, there was a span of 10 bases. For the CDR3, the DNA is TGTGCCAGCAGTGTGGGCAGATTCTATGGCTACACCTTC. This sequence encodes CASSVGRFYGYTF.

The chain is built from TRBV5-1 and TRBJ1-2, with D unclear. The CDR3 runs to 15 residues. From germline, CDR1 is SGHRS and CDR2 YFSETQ. V was cut by 1 base and J by 8 bases, with 18 bases left in between. The CDR3 protein is CASSLQVRADGGYTF. CDR3 nucleotides: TGCGCCAGCAGCTTGCAAGTTAGGGCAGACGGCGGCTACACCTTC.

This chain links TRBV29-1 with TRBJ2-7; no clear D. CDR1 is SQVTM, CDR2 ANQGSEA, per germline. V lost 7 bases, J lost 2 bases, and 12 bases lay in between. The CDR3 covers 12 residues. The CDR3 sequence is CSASRGPYEQYF. The CDR3 DNA follows: TGCAGCGCCTCCCGAGGACCCTACGAGCAGTACTTC.